The next 30 T cell receptor beta chains were all read from a single sample in a study of CD8 T cells in Susac syndrome. Reverse transcription of 0.5 to 1 ug RNA was carried out with random hexamers. TCRdb reprocessed the immunoSEQ multiplex PCR reads via MiXCR and lists one record per CDR3 protein. Here the sample spans under 200,000 distinct CDR3 sequences, 90% to 95% being singletons. Sequenced material: CD4+ T cells from PBMCs. These receptors all come from a human donor in good health.

The chain links TRBV12-3 or TRBV12-4 to TRBJ2-7; TRBD1 matches 7 bases. The CDR3 sequence is 13 residues long. Unmatched junction bases numbered 8, after V lost 6 bases and J lost 6 bases. The CDR3 region is CASRQGWGSEQYF. CDR3 bases: TGTGCCAGCAGACAGGGGTGGGGGAGCGAGCAGTACTTC.

This chain uses TRBV28 with TRBJ2-5; D ambiguous. The germline V and J ends were trimmed by 6 bases and 5 bases, with 19 bases remaining between them. Germline CDR1 reads MDHEN; CDR2 reads SYDVKM. The CDR3 sequence is 15 residues long. The CDR3 spells CASRRPLALGETQYF. DNA of the CDR3: TGTGCCAGCAGACGACCTTTAGCTCTCGGCGAGACCCAGTACTTC.

This rearrangement joins TRBV7-9 to TRBJ2-1; 7 bases fit TRBD2. The germline V gene encodes CDR1 SEHNR and CDR2 FQNEAQ (reference sequence). There are 13 residues in the CDR3. V shed 5 bases and J 6 bases; nucleotides not matched to a gene: 4. The CDR3 spells CASSLGTTNEQFF. CDR3 bases: TGTGCCAGCAGCCTGGGGACTACCAATGAGCAGTTCTTC.

The chain combines TRBV28 with TRBJ2-3; TRBD1 matches 10 bases. The J segment lost 7 bases and the V segment lost 4 bases, leaving 8 bases of the junction unmatched. The CDR3 contains 15 residues. CDR1 is MDHEN, CDR2 SYDVKM, per germline. CDR3 in amino acids: CASSSGTGAPYTQYF. CDR3 DNA sequence: TGTGCCAGCAGTTCCGGGACAGGGGCACCGTATACGCAGTATTTT.

In nucleotides, the CDR3 is TGTGCCAGCAATTCACCGGGACTCCCGGAAGCTTTCTTT. It encodes CASNSPGLPEAFF. The rearrangement links TRBV2 to TRBJ1-1; tentatively, D is TRBD1 (5 bases). Germline V gene lookup returns CDR1 SNHLY and CDR2 FYNNEI. The V end was cut by 7 bases, the J end by 8 bases, with 17 bases between. The CDR3 loop spans 13 amino acids.

V gene TRBV30 combines with J gene TRBJ2-7, with TRBD2 matching over 8 bases. The CDR3 totals 14 residues. The germline CDR1 and CDR2 sequences are GTSNPN and SVGIG (reference sequence). V shed 1 base, J shed 2 bases, and the junction held 4 bases outside the gene matches. In DNA, the CDR3 is TGTGCCTGGAGTGCAACTAGCGGACCCTACGAGCAGTACTTC. Translating gives CAWSATSGPYEQYF.

The V and J genes are TRBV29-1 and TRBJ2-7; D may be TRBD2 (7 bases). The V end was cut by 5 bases, the J end by 7 bases, with 15 bases between. The CDR3 runs to 12 residues. Germline-derived CDR1 and CDR2 are SQVTM and ANQGSEA. CDR3 sequence reads: CSVRDGGREQYF. CDR3 DNA sequence: TGCAGCGTTCGGGACGGGGGGCGAGAGCAGTACTTC.

The V gene is TRBV20-1, the J gene TRBJ1-1, with D unresolved. CDR1 DFQATT and CDR2 SNEGSKA come from the germline V gene (reference sequence). Between the trimmed V and J ends, which lost 3 bases and 2 bases, there was a span of 10 bases. The CDR3 is made up of 13 amino acids. The CDR3 protein is CSARARGNTEAFF. The CDR3 nucleotides read TGCAGTGCTAGGGCGCGCGGTAACACTGAAGCTTTCTTT.

This rearrangement joins TRBV3-1 to TRBJ1-1; D may be TRBD1 (5 bases). V gave up 3 bases and J gave up 1 base, with 12 bases separating them. CDR3 length: 15 amino acids. The germline V gene encodes CDR1 LGHDT and CDR2 YNNKEL (reference sequence). The CDR3 reads CASSQASGGNTEAFF. The DNA for the CDR3 is TGTGCCAGCAGCCAGGCCTCCGGGGGGAACACTGAAGCTTTCTTT.

This clonotype was seen just once. The chain employs TRBV29-1 and TRBJ1-2; a possible D gene is TRBD1 (6 bases). The V and J ends lost 7 bases and 7 bases respectively, with 13 bases between them. This CDR3 region has 11 residues. Germline values: CDR1 SQVTM, CDR2 ANQGSEA. In DNA form, the CDR3 reads TGCAGCGGCGGTGGGGGCCGTGGCTACACCTTC. It codes for CSGGGGRGYTF.

To note about this clonotype: The junction and the germline gene differ at one end; a read error may be behind it. The rearrangement joins TRBV19 to TRBJ2-1; 8 bases map to TRBD1. The germline CDR1 and CDR2 sequences are LNHDA and SQIVND (reference sequence). This CDR3 has 11 residues. The CDR3 protein is CASSMGQAVVF. Here the CDR3 DNA reads TGTGCCAGTAGTATGGGACAGGCGGTCGTCTTC. Complete variable domain (other parts from reference TRBV19 and TRBJ2-1): DGGITQSPKYLFRKEGQNVTLSCEQNLNHDAMYWYRQDPGQGLRLIYYSQIVNDFQKGDIAEGYSVSREKKESFPLTVTSAQKNPTAFYLCASSMGQAVVFGPGTRLTVL.

The V and J genes are TRBV6-2 or TRBV6-3 and TRBJ1-2; maybe TRBD1 (6 bases). Trimming stripped 6 bases from V and 2 bases from J, with 16 bases between. The germline CDR1 and CDR2 sequences are MNHEY and SVGEGT. CDR3 length equals 15 residues. Here the CDR3 DNA reads TGTGCCAGCAGCAACCTCGCGCAGGGGAACTATGGCTACACCTTC. Encoded protein: CASSNLAQGNYGYTF.

V usage is TRBV12-3 or TRBV12-4 and J usage is TRBJ2-2, with 7 nucleotides matching TRBD1. This CDR3 region has 13 residues. V was clipped by 4 bases and J by 6 bases; unmatched bases: 2. The CDR3 nucleotides are TGTGCCAGCAGTTCTACAGGGGCCGGGGAGCTGTTTTTT. It specifies CASSSTGAGELFF.

This clonotype appeared once. This chain connects TRBV5-1 to TRBJ2-7; perhaps TRBD1 as D (6 bases). The CDR3 loop spans 13 amino acids. V dropped 2 bases and J dropped 3 bases, with 9 bases sitting between them. Germline-derived CDR1 and CDR2 are SGHRS and YFSETQ. The CDR3, as DNA: TGCGCCAGCAGCTTACGACAGGACTACGAGCAGTACTTC. It translates to CASSLRQDYEQYF.

V gene TRBV5-1 combines with J gene TRBJ2-7; TRBD1 is a possible D gene (6 bases). Per the germline V gene, CDR1 is SGHRS and CDR2 is YFSETQ. V was clipped by 5 bases and J by 2 bases, with 14 bases between them. CDR3 length: 14 amino acids. The DNA for the CDR3 is TGCGCCAGCAGTAGGGACACGGGCCCCTACGAGCAGTACTTC. It is translated as CASSRDTGPYEQYF.

V is TRBV3-1 and J is TRBJ1-5; TRBD1 might be the D (6 bases). This CDR3 is 16 amino acids long. Germline-derived CDR1 and CDR2 are LGHDT and YNNKEL (reference sequence). V was clipped by 3 bases and J by 3 bases, with 15 bases between them. CDR3 sequence: CASSHTSGGLNQPQHF. The CDR3 DNA is TGTGCCAGCAGCCACACGTCGGGGGGCCTCAATCAGCCCCAGCATTTT.

This chain joins TRBV4-3 and TRBJ1-6, with 7 bases that match TRBD1. The junction had 4 bases not matched to a gene; V was cut back by 1 base and J by 7 bases. Germline V gene data show CDR1 as LGHNA and CDR2 as YSLEER. The CDR3 has 15 amino acids. The CDR3 here is CASSQGQGGNSPLHF. CDR3 sequence (DNA): TGCGCCAGCAGCCAAGGACAGGGCGGGAATTCACCCCTCCACTTT.

The chain joins TRBV7-6 to TRBJ1-4; D not resolved. The CDR3 has 15 amino acids. Germline V gene sequence: CDR1 SGHVS, CDR2 FNYEAQ. Trimming stripped 0 bases from V and 6 bases from J, with 11 bases between. The CDR3 DNA follows: TGTGCCAGCAGCTTAGCGGGGTCCGAGCATGAAAAACTGTTTTTT. It translates to CASSLAGSEHEKLFF.

J is TRBJ2-7 and V is TRBV29-1, with D possibly being TRBD1 or TRBD2 (6 bases each). V was pared by 7 bases and J by 2 bases, with 12 bases between. The length of the CDR3 is 12 residues. Germline CDR1 is SQVTM and CDR2 is ANQGSEA. CDR3 sequence (DNA): TGCAGCGCCCGAAGGGGGGCCTACGAGCAGTACTTC. Protein: CSARRGAYEQYF.

CDR3 in DNA: TGCAGCGCCAAAGAGGCTAGAAACACATTCGACACCGGGGAGCTGTTTTTT. Translating gives CSAKEARNTFDTGELFF. The rearrangement links TRBV29-1 to TRBJ2-2; D is uncertain. CDR3 size: 17 residues. V was trimmed by 7 bases and J by 3 bases, leaving 24 bases between them. From germline, CDR1 is SQVTM and CDR2 ANQGSEA.

V and J are TRBV5-4 and TRBJ2-1; 10 positions match TRBD1. The CDR3 sequence is 15 residues long. V trimming: 1 base; J trimming: 4 bases; junction bases outside the gene matches: 2. Per the germline V gene, CDR1 is SGHNT and CDR2 is YYREEE (reference sequence). CDR3 protein: CASSLKGQGYNEQFF. The CDR3 nucleotides read TGTGCCAGCAGCTTGAAGGGACAGGGGTACAATGAGCAGTTCTTC.

This chain connects TRBV4-2 to TRBJ2-5, with D possibly matching TRBD1 (6 bases). Trimming took off 6 bases at V and 3 bases at J, with 11 bases between the two ends. The germline V gene encodes CDR1 LGHNA and CDR2 YNFKEQ. The CDR3 contains 13 residues. In nucleotides, the CDR3 is TGTGCCAGCAGTCGAGGGGGAAAAGAGACCCAGTACTTC. Its protein product is CASSRGGKETQYF.

This clonotype was detected once. V gene TRBV20-1 combines with J gene TRBJ1-2, with TRBD1 identical over 9 bases. V gave up 3 bases and J gave up 6 bases; unmatched junction bases: 5. The CDR3 contains 13 residues. Germline V gene data show CDR1 as DFQATT and CDR2 as SNEGSKA (reference sequence). CDR3 DNA: TGCAGTGCTAGGACAGGGGGTCGGAATGGCTACACCTTC. It yields the protein CSARTGGRNGYTF.

CDR3 sequence reads: CASSQDPGREQYF. CDR3 DNA: TGTGCCAGCAGCCAAGATCCGGGACGGGAGCAGTACTTC. The rearrangement joins TRBV3-1 to TRBJ2-7; D is perhaps TRBD1 or TRBD2 (5 bases each). This CDR3 region has 13 residues. Trimming shortened V by 0 bases and J by 7 bases, and 10 bases separated the two germline ends. The germline gives CDR1 LGHDT, CDR2 YNNKEL (reference sequence).

V and J are TRBV5-1 and TRBJ2-5; possible D gene TRBD2, 6 bases. Trimming left V 3 bases short and J 3 bases short, with 12 bases between. This CDR3 is 14 amino acids long. The germline CDR1 and CDR2 sequences are SGHRS and YFSETQ. The CDR3 spells CASSSGRTEETQYF. The CDR3 region has the DNA TGCGCCAGCAGCTCGGGGAGGACTGAAGAGACCCAGTACTTC.

This chain joins TRBV20-1 and TRBJ2-1; D unresolved. The ends were cut back, 0 bases at V and 0 bases at J, with 9 bases in the middle. The CDR3 length is 15 residues. Germline V gene lookup returns CDR1 DFQATT and CDR2 SNEGSKA (reference sequence). CDR3 protein: CSARDIYSSYNEQFF. CDR3 nucleotides: TGCAGTGCTAGAGATATTTACAGCTCCTACAATGAGCAGTTCTTC.

The chain links TRBV12-3 or TRBV12-4 to TRBJ1-2; D gene ambiguous. The CDR3 is 11 residues long. V was shortened by 8 bases and J by 4 bases, with 8 bases between the two germline ends. CDR3 sequence: CASDGVYGYTF. The CDR3, as DNA: TGTGCCAGCGATGGGGTCTATGGCTACACCTTC.

This chain uses TRBV20-1 with TRBJ2-5, with 9 bases fitting TRBD1. The CDR3 has 12 amino acids. Per germline, CDR1 DFQATT and CDR2 SNEGSKA (reference sequence). With V trimmed by 5 bases and J by 5 bases, 3 bases remained unmatched. Written as DNA, the CDR3 is TGCAGTGCTGAAACAGGGGGCGAGACCCAGTACTTC. Translated, it gives CSAETGGETQYF.

The rearrangement links TRBV7-9 to TRBJ2-3; D might be TRBD2 (6 bases). V was trimmed by 0 bases and J by 10 bases, leaving 20 bases between them. Looked up from germline, CDR1 is SEHNR and CDR2 is FQNEAQ (reference sequence). The CDR3 runs to 16 residues. DNA for the CDR3: TGTGCCAGCAGCTTAGCGCTGTCGACTACCTCGGGGGCGCAGTATTTT. Translating gives CASSLALSTTSGAQYF.

The genes are TRBV14 and TRBJ1-5; TRBD1 might be the D (6 bases). Trimming removed 3 bases from V and 1 base from J, with 10 bases in between. Germline CDR1 reads SGHDN; CDR2 reads FVKESK. This CDR3 spans 15 amino acids. CDR3 nucleotide sequence: TGTGCCAGCAGCCAGCACAGGGAAAGCAATCAGCCCCAGCATTTT. Translating gives CASSQHRESNQPQHF.